A selection of T cell receptor beta chains follows, all from one sample in a study. TCRdb itself ran the RT-PCR reads through MiXCR, one entry per CDR3 protein. The data show hundreds of thousands of distinct CDR3 sequences, 13% to 15% seen once. What was sequenced was memory CD4+ T cells from blood. The receptors were gathered from a female donor in good health, serving as a healthy control. CDR3s include the opening cysteine and the closing phenylalanine or tryptophan. The D gene is left open where the match is weak. Size values are once, few and many counts, or a class for expanded clones, and some rows have none.

>few|TRBD1|TRBJ1-2|TRBV5-6
TGTGCCAGCAGCTCCCTAGACAGGGTCGGTGGCTACACCTTC
CASSSLDRVGGYTF
>many|TRBD2|TRBJ2-3|TRBV20-1
TGCAGTGCTTCCGGACTAGCGGTTAGCACAGATACGCAGTATTTT
CSASGLAVSTDTQYF
>.|.|TRBJ2-7|TRBV20-1
TGCAGTGTGCCTACGGGACGGATCCCTTACGAGCAGTACTTC
CSVPTGRIPYEQYF
>.|.|TRBJ1-5|TRBV28
TGTGCCAGCAGTTTATTGGGGGTTGTGGATCAGCCCCAGCATTTT
CASSLLGVVDQPQHF
>.|.|TRBJ2-3|TRBV20-1
TGCAGTGCTACGACACCGGGAGACCGCACAGATACGCAGTATTTT
CSATTPGDRTDTQYF
>.|.|TRBJ1-4|TRBV5-1
TGCGCCAGCAGCTTGAACTTGGGAGAAAAACTGTTTTTT
CASSLNLGEKLFF
>few|TRBD2|TRBJ2-7|TRBV27
TGTGCCAGCAGTTTAGGGAGCGGGGGCCTGAGCTCCTACGAGCAGTACTTC
CASSLGSGGLSSYEQYF
>.|.|TRBJ1-2|TRBV12-3/TRBV12-4
TGTGCCAGCAGTTTAGGGAAAGACTATAGCTACACCTTC
CASSLGKDYSYTF
>medium-sized|TRBD1|TRBJ2-2|TRBV5-1
TGCGCCAGCAGCCAGACAGGGTTGGGCACCGGGGAGCTGTTTTTT
CASSQTGLGTGELFF
>many|.|TRBJ2-5|TRBV12-3/TRBV12-4
TGTGCCAGCAGTCTGGGGACGGCCATGGGGGAGACCCAGTACTTC
CASSLGTAMGETQYF
>.|.|TRBJ1-1|TRBV7-2
TGTGCCAGCAGCTTAGTCTACGGCACTGAAGCTTTCTTT
CASSLVYGTEAFF
>few|TRBD2|TRBJ2-1|TRBV20-1
TGCAGTGCTAGAGGGACTAGCGGTCGATACAATGAGCAGTTCTTC
CSARGTSGRYNEQFF
>once|.|TRBJ2-1|TRBV6-6
TGTGCCAGCAGTTACGCCCTAGCCGCGGGTGAGCAGTTCTTC
CASSYALAAGEQFF
>few|.|TRBJ1-2|TRBV5-1
TGCGCCAGCAGCTCGGAACTTAACTATGGCTACACCTTC
CASSSELNYGYTF
>many|.|TRBJ2-1|TRBV30
TGTGCCTGGAGTGGGGGGCCCTTCGGGCAGTTCTTC
CAWSGGPFGQFF
>many|TRBD2|TRBJ2-7|TRBV20-1
TGCAGTGCTAGAGATCAGGAGCGGGGACCTTCCTACGAGCAGTACTTC
CSARDQERGPSYEQYF
>many|.|TRBJ2-7|TRBV5-6
TGTGCCAGCAGCCGGAGACAGTCCTACGAGCAGTACTTC
CASSRRQSYEQYF
>.|.|TRBJ1-2|TRBV28
TGTGCCAGCCTAAACAGGGCCAACTATGGCTACACCTTC
CASLNRANYGYTF
>.|TRBD2|TRBJ2-7|TRBV6-5
TGTGCCAGCAGTTACTCCGGGCTAGCGGGAGGTTTTTACGAGCAGTACTTC
CASSYSGLAGGFYEQYF
>few|.|TRBJ1-6|TRBV5-5
TGTGCCAGCCTCCGAACAGGGAATTCACCCCTCCACTTT
CASLRTGNSPLHF
>few|.|TRBJ2-7|TRBV5-1
TGCGCCAGCAGCGAAGGCAGGGAGTCCTACGAGCAGTACTTC
CASSEGRESYEQYF
>.|.|TRBJ1-1|TRBV13
TGTGCCAGCAGCTTAGATCACAGACGGGACACTGAAGCTTTCTTT
CASSLDHRRDTEAFF
>many|.|TRBJ2-1|TRBV29-1
TGCAGCGTTCAGGGACGACTTTCCCTTGGGAATGAGCAGTTCTTC
CSVQGRLSLGNEQFF
>.|.|TRBJ2-1|TRBV20-1
TGCAGTGCTAGAGATCGGGTAGGACTTTTGGAGCAGTTCTTC
CSARDRVGLLEQFF
>few|.|TRBJ1-1|TRBV28
TGTGCCAGCAGTCCCCATCTGGGACTGGGAAACACTGAAGCTTTCTTT
CASSPHLGLGNTEAFF
>few|TRBD1|TRBJ2-1|TRBV7-2
TGTGCCAGCAGCTTAGTGGCAGGGGGACGCAATGAGCAGTTCTTC
CASSLVAGGRNEQFF
>few|TRBD2|TRBJ2-1|TRBV27
TGTGCCAGCAGCCTACGGGGGGGCGTCTACAATGAGCAGTTCTTC
CASSLRGGVYNEQFF
>many|.|TRBJ2-1|TRBV4-1
TGCGCCAGCAGCCAGGGTCTCGCGCGGGGCGGCTCCTACAATGAGCAGTTCTTC
CASSQGLARGGSYNEQFF
>many|.|TRBJ2-7|TRBV6-2/TRBV6-3
TGTGCCAGCAGTCGCCCCGGCTACGAGCAGTACTTC
CASSRPGYEQYF
>.|.|TRBJ2-7|TRBV5-6
TGTGCCAGCAGCTTGGCAGGGAGAGTGGACGAGCAGTACTTC
CASSLAGRVDEQYF
>few|.|TRBJ2-1|TRBV5-1
TGCGCCAGCAGCCTTCCTAGGGGCTACAATGAGCAGTTCTTC
CASSLPRGYNEQFF
>.|.|TRBJ2-5|TRBV5-1
TGCGCCAGCACTCCCTGGCGCGGACAGCCTTACCAAGAGACCCAGTACTTC
CASTPWRGQPYQETQYF
>many|TRBD1|TRBJ2-1|TRBV4-1
TGCGCCAGCAGCCAAGTGGGACAGGGGAATGTTGAGCAGTTCTTC
CASSQVGQGNVEQFF
>few|.|TRBJ2-5|TRBV6-5
TGTGCCAGCAGTTACTCCCGCTCCCAAGAGACCCAGTACTTC
CASSYSRSQETQYF
>.|TRBD1|TRBJ1-2|TRBV7-2
TGTGCCAGCAGCTTAACCGACCGGGACAGGGGGCTCATTAACTATGGCTACACCTTC
CASSLTDRDRGLINYGYTF
>many|.|TRBJ2-4|TRBV12-3/TRBV12-4
TGTGCCAGCAGTAGGGGCGGGAACGCGGACATTCAGTACTTC
CASSRGGNADIQYF
>.|TRBD1|TRBJ1-1|TRBV6-1
TGTGCCAGCAGGGAGGGACAGACGAACACTGAAGCTTTCTTT
CASREGQTNTEAFF
>many|.|TRBJ1-1|TRBV12-3/TRBV12-4
TGTGCCAGCAGTTTAGAGGCAGGGATGAACACTGAAGCTTTCTTT
CASSLEAGMNTEAFF
>.|.|TRBJ1-5|TRBV20-1
TGCAGTGCTGAATCCACAGGGCGCAATCAGCCCCAGCATTTT
CSAESTGRNQPQHF
>few|.|TRBJ1-2|TRBV7-9
TGTGCCAGCAGCCTCTTTGCCGGGGACTATGGCTACACCTTC
CASSLFAGDYGYTF
>many|.|TRBJ2-3|TRBV7-8
TGTGCCAGCAGCTTAGGCCCTGGACCGCAGTATTTT
CASSLGPGPQYF
>few|TRBD1|TRBJ1-2|TRBV6-1
TGTGCCAGCAGTGAAGCCGGGGGACAGGCGTATGGCTACACCTTC
CASSEAGGQAYGYTF
>.|.|TRBJ2-4|TRBV7-3
TGTGCCAGCAGCTCCCAACCGGGACGGGAAAACATTCAGTACTTC
CASSSQPGRENIQYF
>few|.|TRBJ1-2|TRBV29-1
TGCAGCGTTGAAGAAAAGGGATTCTATGGCTACACCTTC
CSVEEKGFYGYTF
>few|.|TRBJ1-5|TRBV6-1
TGTGCCAGCAGTGGGCAGGGATTATTAGCCCAGCATTTT
CASSGQGLLAQHF
>few|.|TRBJ1-6|TRBV27
TGTGCCAGCATGTTCAGTGCCTATAATTCACCCCTCCACTTT
CASMFSAYNSPLHF
>.|.|TRBJ2-5|TRBV10-2
TGCGCCAGCAAGCCGGACCAATGGGAGACCCAGTACTTC
CASKPDQWETQYF
>.|TRBD1|TRBJ2-1|TRBV20-1
TGCAGTGCTAGAGCGGCAGGGGGCTCCTACAATGAGCAGTTCTTC
CSARAAGGSYNEQFF
>few|.|TRBJ2-5|TRBV18
TGTGCCAGCTCCAGGGACCCTTATGGGGAGACCCAGTACTTC
CASSRDPYGETQYF
>.|.|TRBJ1-4|TRBV20-1
TGCAGTGCTGGACACCAGGGGAATGAAAAACTGTTTTTT
CSAGHQGNEKLFF
>.|.|TRBJ2-3|TRBV20-1
TGCAGTGTTAGCGACGGAGGGACCCTGGCAGATACGCAGTATTTT
CSVSDGGTLADTQYF
>few|TRBD2|TRBJ2-1|TRBV20-1
TGCAGTGCTAGAGGGGCCGGGACTAGCGGGAGGCCGCCTTTCTTC
CSARGAGTSGRPPFF
>.|.|TRBJ2-2|TRBV7-2
TGTGCCAGCAGCTTACTTTCGTCCACCGGGGAGCTGTTTTTT
CASSLLSSTGELFF